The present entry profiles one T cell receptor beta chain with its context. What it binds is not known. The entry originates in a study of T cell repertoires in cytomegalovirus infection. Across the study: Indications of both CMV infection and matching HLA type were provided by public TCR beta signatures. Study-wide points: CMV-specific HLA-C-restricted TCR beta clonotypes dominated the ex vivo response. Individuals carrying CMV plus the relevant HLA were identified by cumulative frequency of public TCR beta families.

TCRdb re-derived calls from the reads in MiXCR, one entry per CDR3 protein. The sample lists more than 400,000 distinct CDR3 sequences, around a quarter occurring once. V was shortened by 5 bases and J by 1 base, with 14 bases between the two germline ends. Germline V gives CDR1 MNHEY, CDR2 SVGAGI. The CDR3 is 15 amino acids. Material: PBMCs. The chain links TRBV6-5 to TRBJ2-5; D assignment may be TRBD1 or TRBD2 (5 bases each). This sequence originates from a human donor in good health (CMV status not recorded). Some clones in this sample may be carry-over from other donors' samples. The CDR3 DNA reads TGTGCCAGCAGTACCGTAGGGACCGCCCAAGAGACCCAGTACTTC. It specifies CASSTVGTAQETQYF.